This T cell receptor beta chain was observed in a study of cytomegalovirus exposure and HLA in healthy donors. CDR1 is SGDLS, CDR2 YYNGEE, per germline. V was shortened by 0 bases and J by 6 bases, with 13 bases between the two germline ends. This CDR3 spans 15 amino acids. The PCR was carried out with 60 Vbeta primers and 13 Jbeta primers. Sequencing was performed with immunoSEQ multiplex PCR; in TCRdb, only in-frame clones are kept and a portion is missing. The sample has roughly 140,000 clones; 75% to 80% are singletons. The clonotype was recovered from a male donor in good health and CMV-seronegative. The sequencing sample was made of PBMCs. The chain recombines TRBV9 with TRBJ2-1; D is perhaps TRBD2 (5 bases). DNA of the CDR3: TGTGCCAGCAGCGTAGGAGGGCAATTTCGCAATGAGCAGTTCTTC. It translates to CASSVGGQFRNEQFF.